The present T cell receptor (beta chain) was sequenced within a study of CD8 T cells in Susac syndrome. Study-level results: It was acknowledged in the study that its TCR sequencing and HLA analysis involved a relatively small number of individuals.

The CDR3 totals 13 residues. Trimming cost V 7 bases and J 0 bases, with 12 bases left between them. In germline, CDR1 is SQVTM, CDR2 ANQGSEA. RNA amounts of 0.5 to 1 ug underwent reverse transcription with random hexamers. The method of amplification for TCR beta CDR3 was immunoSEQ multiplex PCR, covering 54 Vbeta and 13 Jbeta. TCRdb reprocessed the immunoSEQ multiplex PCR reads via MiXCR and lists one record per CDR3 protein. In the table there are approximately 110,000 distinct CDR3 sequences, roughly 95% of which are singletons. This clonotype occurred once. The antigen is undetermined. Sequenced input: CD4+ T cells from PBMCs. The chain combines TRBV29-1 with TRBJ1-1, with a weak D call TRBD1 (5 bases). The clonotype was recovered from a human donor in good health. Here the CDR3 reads CSAAGRMNTEAFF. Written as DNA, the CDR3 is TGCAGCGCCGCAGGGCGAATGAACACTGAAGCTTTCTTT.